The entry that follows covers one T cell receptor (beta chain) sequence. What this receptor recognizes is not known. No clone much larger than this one lies a single base away; base qualities are absent. The source of the sample is a study of blood T cell repertoires in COVID-19 (TCRdb year 2020). Background on the whole study: Collaborator samples came from the United States, Italy and Spain and covered acute and convalescent phases of COVID-19. The prospective study material was composed of cDNA or gDNA derived from T cells, B-cell-depleted T cells, or PBMCs. The dataset comprised deeply sampled blood TCRbeta repertoires from subjects exposed to, actively infected with, or recovered from COVID-19. Sample metadata almost always included a de-identified subject ID, COVID-19 status, age in years and sex. The repertoires were released in a freely available public database intended as a resource for research on the immune response to SARS-CoV-2. Samples were obtained from the ongoing ImmuneRACE study (first 160 participants) and from about 1,300 subjects provided by 6 global collaborators. HLA class I and class II types, where available, came from metadata supplied by the sample provider rather than from assay-based typing. What the study reported, not specific to this receptor: How much clinical and demographic metadata was included differed by source and by participant, and the metadata was provided uncurated.

TCRbeta CDR3 regions were amplified from genomic DNA using the immunoSEQ Assay, a bias-controlled multiplex PCR. The original methods were these. Nucleated cell counts per sample were estimated from amplification of reference gene primers within the assay. To quantify the absolute abundance of each unique TCRbeta CDR3 rearrangement, sequence reads were collapsed and filtered. For each sample, productive Simpson clonality was calculated as the square root of Simpson's diversity index across productive rearrangements. TCRdb mirrors the immuneACCESS table, restricted to in-frame sequences. Some clones are absent from its copies; in checked studies, under half trace to an unresolved V gene, and the reason for the others is unknown. V, J and clone size were drawn from that table, and D and trimming were deduced from the DNA. Recorded for this sample are some 400,000 clones; 90% of them occurred a single time. In total, the top ten clones hold 6.5% of the sample.

Per the germline V gene (reference sequence), GTSNPN is the CDR1 and SVGIG is the CDR2. The CDR3, cysteine through phenylalanine, is 11 amino acids long. Left in the record is the CDR3 DNA by itself, 33 bases read in frame from the first base. Trimming at the junction amounts to 4 bases on V and 4 bases on J, and the germline ends lie 8 bases apart. Whole blood was collected in K2EDTA tubes by collaborating institutions according to the institutions' own protocols. For TCRbeta analysis, collaborators shipped samples as frozen whole blood, isolated PBMCs, or DNA extracted from either of those sample types.

The chain was built from TRBV30 and TRBJ2-7, with TRBD2 perhaps the D gene, on 5 matching bases. Specimen: peripheral blood. This TCR was recovered from a man between 18 and 29 years old with active or convalescent COVID-19. For the CDR3, the sequence is CAWTSLYEQYF. The DNA sequence is TGTGCCTGGACTAGCCTGTACGAGCAGTACTTC.